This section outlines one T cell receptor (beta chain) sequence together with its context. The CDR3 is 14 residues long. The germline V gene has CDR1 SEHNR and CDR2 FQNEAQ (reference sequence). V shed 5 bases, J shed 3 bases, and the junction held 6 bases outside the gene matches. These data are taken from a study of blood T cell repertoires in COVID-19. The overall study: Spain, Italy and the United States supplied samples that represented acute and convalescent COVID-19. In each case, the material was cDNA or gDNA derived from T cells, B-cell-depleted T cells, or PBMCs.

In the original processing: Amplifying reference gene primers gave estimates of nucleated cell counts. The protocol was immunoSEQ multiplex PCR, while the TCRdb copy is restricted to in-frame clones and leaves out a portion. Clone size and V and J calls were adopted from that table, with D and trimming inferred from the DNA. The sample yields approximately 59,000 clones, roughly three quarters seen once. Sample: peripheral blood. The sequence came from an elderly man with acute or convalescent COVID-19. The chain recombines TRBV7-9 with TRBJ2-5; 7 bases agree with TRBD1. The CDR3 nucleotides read TGTGCCAGCAGCATATGGGACAGAGAAGAGACCCAGTACTTC. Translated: CASSIWDREETQYF. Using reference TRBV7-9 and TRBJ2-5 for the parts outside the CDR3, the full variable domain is DTGVSQNPRHKITKRGQNVTFRCDPISEHNRLYWYRQTLGQGPEFLTYFQNEAQLEKSRLLSDRFSAERPKGSFSTLEIQRTEQGDSAMYLCASSIWDREETQYFGPGTRLLVL.